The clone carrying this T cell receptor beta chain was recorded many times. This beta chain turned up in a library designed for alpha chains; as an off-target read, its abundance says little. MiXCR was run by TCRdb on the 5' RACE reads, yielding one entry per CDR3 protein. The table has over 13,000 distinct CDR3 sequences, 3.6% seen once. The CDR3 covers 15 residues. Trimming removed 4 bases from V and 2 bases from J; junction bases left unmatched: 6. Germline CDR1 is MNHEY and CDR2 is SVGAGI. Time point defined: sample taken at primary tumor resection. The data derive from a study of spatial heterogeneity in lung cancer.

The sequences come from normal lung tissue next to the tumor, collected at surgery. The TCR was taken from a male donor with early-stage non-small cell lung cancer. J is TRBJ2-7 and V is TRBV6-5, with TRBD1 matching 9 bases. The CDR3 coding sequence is TGTGCCAGCAGTTCGCGAGGGACAGGGACCTACGAGCAGTACTTC. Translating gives CASSSRGTGTYEQYF.